This TCR beta chain was obtained from a study of PD-L1 blockade in urothelial cancer. The CDR3 has 15 amino acids. J was trimmed by 7 bases and V by 0 bases; bases with no gene match: 7. Germline CDR1 GTSNPN, CDR2 SVGIG (reference sequence). Noted time point: pretreatment peripheral blood. Method: immunoSEQ multiplex PCR; TCRdb's copy keeps in-frame clones and lacks some. This sample has about 74,000 clones, with under 90% found just once. The sequence was obtained from a man between 65 and 85 years old with urothelial cancer. Sequencing was performed on PBMCs, taken around atezolizumab (anti-PD-L1) treatment. J is TRBJ2-1 and V is TRBV30; 9 nucleotides line up with TRBD2. DNA of the CDR3: TGTGCCTGGAGTGTCGGGACTAGCCCACCTAATGAGCAGTTCTTC. Amino acids: CAWSVGTSPPNEQFF.